Here is one T cell receptor (beta chain) with its context. The antigen remains unidentified. The authors ran a second PCR of 7 to 11 cycles using a sample-barcoded 5' primer and a J-beta primer mix. TCRdb reprocessed the 5' RACE reads with MiXCR, giving one entry per CDR3 protein. The sample contains 1.4 million or so distinct CDR3 sequences, roughly 43% of which appear only once. This sample is drawn from a study of blood T cells in healthy people across ages. Whole-study findings and limits: A strong correlation between TCR beta diversity and naive T cell percentage was seen. It was the long-lived donors that had more naive CD4+ cells and higher diversity than aged donors. The fall in TCR beta diversity per million T cells was roughly linear with age.

No fewer than 6 micrograms of total RNA were isolated from every sample. Trimming left V 1 base short and J 5 bases short, with 9 bases between. Germline V lookup: CDR1 LGHNT, CDR2 FRNRAP. CDR3 size: 14 residues. The source material was blood. The chain is built from TRBV12-5 and TRBJ2-1; D is undetermined. The clonotype originates from a woman between 18 and 29 years old in good health. This chain's CDR3 is CASGLAPPHNEQFF. The CDR3 region has the DNA TGTGCTAGTGGTTTGGCCCCCCCACACAATGAGCAGTTCTTC.